This T cell receptor (beta chain) was observed in a study of blood T cells in healthy people across ages (dated by TCRdb to between 2014 and 2017). Study-level background: In model experiments, template switching captured about one uniquely barcoded TCR beta cDNA molecule for every two T cells. The study measured age-related changes in TCR beta repertoire diversity using deep sequencing normalized with unique cDNA molecular identifiers. Two additional independent replicas of 1 million unique cDNA reads from the same blood draw were analyzed for two donors (one aged 18 to 30 and one aged 80 or older). Donors were grouped into four age groups: young (average roughly 16 years), middle-aged (over 35), aged (over 55) and long-lived (around 82). Donors of different ages were randomly distributed across sequencing lanes to avoid experimental bias. General findings and caveats noted by the study authors: Because profiling used bulk unsorted PBMCs, naive and antigen-experienced compartments could not be compared conclusively. Because donor CMV infection status was unknown, age-related changes in expanded clonotypes were potentially confounded. The long-lived group showed more naive CD4+ T cells, fewer expanded clones and increased TCR diversity than the aged group, suggesting age selection. There was a strong correlation between observed TCR beta diversity and the percentage of naive T cells measured by flow cytometry. Estimates of total diversity based on one million sequenced T cells were considered lower bounds and underestimates. Observed TCR beta diversity per million T cells fell roughly linearly with age, and a significant reduction was already apparent by age about 43.

Measured from the cysteine to the phenylalanine, the CDR3 is 12 residues long. Kept here is only the CDR3 DNA, which spans 36 bases and is read in frame from base 1. The germline V gene encodes CDR1 LGHDT and CDR2 YNNKEL (reference sequence). The library was built by means of 5' RACE. A second PCR of about 7 to 12 cycles was performed with a sample-barcoded 5' primer and a J-beta primer mix. A unique molecular identifier was introduced onto each TCR beta cDNA molecule by a template-switch 5' adaptor carrying 12 random nucleotides. Each sample yielded at least 2.5 million CDR3-containing paired-end reads. First-strand cDNA synthesis was performed from all RNA using the Mint cDNA synthesis kit, with priming by a TRBC-specific oligonucleotide. Following uracil-DNA glycosylase treatment, a first 18-cycle PCR with universal primers M1SS and BC2_uni_R was performed on all cDNA. Per the source publication's procedure: For normalization, 1 million high-quality reads, each with a distinct molecular identifier, were randomly selected from each sample. Instead of being binned into consensus sequences, reads with shared molecular identifiers were discarded. MiTCR, run with a Q25 quality threshold and the strictest error-elimination algorithm, handled CDR3 identification, clonotype clustering and error correction. Lower-bound total TCR beta diversity was estimated with a nonparametric unseen species model using Euler transformation. TCRdb passed the public sequencing reads through fastp at Q25 and MiXCR, retaining productive beta sequences. Duplicate CDR3 protein sequences are folded into a single record with the most common DNA and genes. The V and J calls and clone size come from TCRdb's table, not from the authors' own analysis. The sample yields some 1.8 million distinct CDR3 sequences; approximately 39% were counted once. The ten largest make up roughly 23% of the sample.

Concerning this clonotype: Its binding antigen is unknown. Compared with germline, one end of the junction differs, possibly owing to a read error.

Donors were 39 systemically healthy Caucasian individuals from Russia aged roughly 6 to 100 years. Around 10 milliliters of peripheral blood were drawn from each donor into EDTA-treated Vacutainer tubes. PBMCs were isolated by Ficoll-Paque density-gradient centrifugation, with at least 7 million obtained per sample. Trizol reagent was used to extract total RNA from the PBMCs, yielding at least 6 micrograms per sample. Naive CD45RAhigh/CD27high T cell percentages were measured by flow cytometry on a PBMC aliquot from every donor. The rearrangement joined TRBV3-1 to TRBJ1-1; the D gene remains uncertain. The source of this sequence is a human donor in good health. Input material: blood. The sequence in DNA is TGTGCCGGCAGCCAAGGTAACACTGAAGCTTTCTTT. This gives the protein CAGSQGNTEAFF.